This T cell receptor (beta chain) was sequenced during a study of blood T cell repertoires in COVID-19. Study overall: The cDNA or gDNA used as material had been derived from T cells, B-cell-depleted T cells, or PBMCs.

This CDR3 region has 17 residues. V lost 4 bases and J lost 1; bases outside the gene matches: 6. Per the germline V gene, CDR1 is LNHDA and CDR2 is SQIVND (reference sequence). Original analysis: Scientists estimated how many nucleated cells there were by amplifying reference gene primers. Repertoires were generated with immunoSEQ multiplex PCR, while TCRdb's copy carries only in-frame clones and drops some. V, J and clone size are taken as reported in that table, and D and trimming were inferred from the DNA itself. The sample records roughly 240,000 clones, around 86% being singletons. The sample consisted of peripheral blood. This clonotype was sampled from a woman of 80 years or more with COVID-19, enrolled during active disease. V gene TRBV19 combines with J gene TRBJ2-5; the match to TRBD2 covers 13 bases. The CDR3 loop is CASSRGTSGVRQETQYF. The CDR3, as DNA: TGTGCCAGTAGTAGGGGGACTAGCGGGGTCCGCCAAGAGACCCAGTACTTC.